The subject of this entry is one T cell receptor (beta chain). This sample was included in a study of cytomegalovirus exposure and HLA in healthy donors. PCR involved 60 Vbeta and 13 Jbeta primers. Profiled with immunoSEQ multiplex PCR; TCRdb holds only in-frame clones, not every one. The repertoire holds 95,000 to 110,000 clones, 73% seen once, with around 7.4% in the top ten. Unmatched junction bases numbered 9, after V lost 6 bases and J lost 7 bases. The CDR3 totals 15 residues. Germline CDR1 SGHTA, CDR2 FQGNSA. Sequencing input: PBMCs. The source of this sequence is a man in his thirties or forties in good health and CMV-seronegative. This chain connects TRBV7-2 to TRBJ2-1, with TRBD2 identical over 10 bases. The CDR3 sequence: CASSQLAGVRNEQFF. The CDR3, as DNA: TGTGCCAGCAGTCAGCTAGCGGGAGTACGGAATGAGCAGTTCTTC.